This T cell receptor (beta chain) was sequenced during a study of T cell responses to AZD1222 COVID-19 vaccine. Germline CDR1 and CDR2: MNHEY and SMNVEV (reference sequence). The CDR3 spans 15 residues. Trimming took 3 bases from V and 8 from J; bases not matched to a gene: 9. Sequencing used immunoSEQ multiplex PCR; TCRdb keeps in-frame clones, though not all of them. The sample holds approximately 140,000 clones, roughly 90% seen once. This TCR came from an adult in good health. This rearrangement joins TRBV27 to TRBJ1-2; 10 bases align to TRBD1. The sequencing here drew on peripheral blood, taken on day 0 of AZD1222 vaccination. CDR3 sequence: CASSFGGQGSLGYTF. For the CDR3, the DNA is TGTGCCAGCAGTTTTGGGGGACAGGGGTCTTTAGGCTACACCTTC.